Each of the 6 T cell receptor beta chains below was sequenced from the same sample in a study of CD8 T cells in ankylosing spondylitis. TCRdb redid the calling of the 5' RACE reads with MiXCR, one entry per CDR3 protein. The sample includes roughly 440,000 distinct CDR3 sequences, roughly 15% seen only once; the top ten take approximately 1%. Study-level findings and limits: Seemingly distinctive of ankylosing spondylitis blood was a TCR beta motif formed by eight highly homologous variants.

These receptors lack a known antigen. Sample: blood, either unsorted or a sorted T cell fraction (not recorded which). These receptors all stem from a male donor with ankylosing spondylitis.

This clonotype turned up a few times. V usage is TRBV3-1 and J usage is TRBJ2-5, with 7 bases matching TRBD1. The V gene end was trimmed by 5 bases and the J gene end by 1 base; junction bases not matched to a gene: 4. Germline CDR1 is LGHDT and CDR2 is YNNKEL (reference sequence). The CDR3 length is 14 residues. In DNA, the CDR3 is TGTGCCAGCAGCAACTGGGACAGCCAAGAGACCCAGTACTTC. The encoded protein is CASSNWDSQETQYF.

J is TRBJ2-7 and V is TRBV20-1, with D possibly being TRBD2 (6 bases). From germline, CDR1 is DFQATT and CDR2 SNEGSKA (reference sequence). Trimming removed 0 bases at V and 0 bases at J, with 12 bases between. There are 15 residues in the CDR3. The CDR3 bases are TGCAGTGCTAGAGAGCGGGGCGCTCCCTCCTACGAGCAGTACTTC. The encoded protein is CSARERGAPSYEQYF.

This rearrangement joins TRBV20-1 to TRBJ2-3; either TRBD1 or TRBD2 may fit D (5 bases each). The germline V and J ends were trimmed by 7 bases and 0 bases, with 8 bases remaining between them. Germline assignment: CDR1 DFQATT and CDR2 SNEGSKA (reference sequence). The CDR3 loop spans 12 amino acids. This chain's CDR3 is CSDGGSTDTQYF. The CDR3 coding sequence is TGCAGTGATGGGGGTAGCACAGATACGCAGTATTTT.

The chain carries TRBV5-6 and TRBJ2-5; 7 bases are shared with TRBD2. The junction had 6 bases not matched to a gene; V was cut back by 5 bases and J by 2 bases. The CDR3 length is 14 residues. Germline lookup yields CDR1 SGHDT and CDR2 YYEEEE. The CDR3 here is CASSSPGLQETQYF. DNA of the CDR3: TGTGCCAGCAGTTCGCCGGGACTACAAGAGACCCAGTACTTC.

V gene TRBV7-8 combines with J gene TRBJ2-1; 8 bases fit TRBD2. Germline V gene sequence: CDR1 SGHVS, CDR2 FQNEAQ. The junction had 11 bases not matched to a gene; V was cut back by 2 bases and J by 8 bases. This CDR3 spans 16 amino acids. The CDR3 DNA reads TGTGCCAGCAGCTTAAGTTCCAGCGGGGGAGGATATGAGCAGTTCTTC. Protein product: CASSLSSSGGGYEQFF.

The chain uses TRBV4-2 and TRBJ2-7, with 9 bases that match TRBD2. The CDR3 runs to 15 residues. Trimming took 2 bases from V and 5 from J; bases not matched to a gene: 7. Per the germline V gene, CDR1 is LGHNA and CDR2 is YNFKEQ. CDR3 bases: TGTGCCAGCAGCCAACGACCGGGACTAGCAGACGAGCAGTACTTC. Translation: CASSQRPGLADEQYF.